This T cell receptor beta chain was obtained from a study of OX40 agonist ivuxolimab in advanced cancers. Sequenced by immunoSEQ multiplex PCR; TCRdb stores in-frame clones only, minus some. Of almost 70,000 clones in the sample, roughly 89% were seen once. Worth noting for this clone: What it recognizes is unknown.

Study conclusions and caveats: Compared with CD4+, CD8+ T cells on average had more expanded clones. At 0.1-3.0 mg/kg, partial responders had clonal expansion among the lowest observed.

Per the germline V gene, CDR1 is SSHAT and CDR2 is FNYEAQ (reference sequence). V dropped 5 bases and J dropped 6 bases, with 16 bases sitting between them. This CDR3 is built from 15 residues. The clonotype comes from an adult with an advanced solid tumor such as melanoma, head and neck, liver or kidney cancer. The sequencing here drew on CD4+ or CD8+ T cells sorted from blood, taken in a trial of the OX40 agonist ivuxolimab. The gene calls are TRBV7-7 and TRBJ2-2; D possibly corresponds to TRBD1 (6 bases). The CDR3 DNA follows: TGTGCCAGCAGCCCTAACAGGGATTTGGCCGGGGAGCTGTTTTTT. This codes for CASSPNRDLAGELFF.